The 5 T cell receptor beta chains presented below share a single source sample, sequenced in a study of Ad26.COV2.S vaccination and SARS-CoV-2 variants. Treatment specified: approximately 18 received Ad26.COV2.S at low or high dose, single or two shots; 5 received placebo; per-sample allocation not given. Samples came from day 63 after the first vaccine or placebo injection. Clones were read by immunoSEQ multiplex PCR, and TCRdb kept only the in-frame ones, dropping some. Of roughly 500,000 clones listed, around nine tenths are singletons. Sequenced material: peripheral blood, taken in a trial of Ad26.COV2.S vaccine versus placebo. The origin of the receptors is a person aged 18-60 years who received the Ad26.COV2.S COVID-19 vaccine or a placebo.

V and J are TRBV6-2 or TRBV6-3 and TRBJ1-1, with D possibly matching TRBD1 (5 bases). Germline V gives CDR1 MNHEY, CDR2 SVGEGT. This CDR3 contains 14 residues. Trimming took 2 bases from V and 5 from J, leaving 12 bases between them. This CDR3 reads CASSYGVGGTEAFF. Here the CDR3 DNA reads TGTGCCAGCAGTTACGGGGTTGGGGGAACTGAAGCTTTCTTT.

Comments on this clone: In the same sample, other DNA sequences code for this CDR3. The rearrangement uses TRBV5-1 and TRBJ2-7; D not certain. Germline CDR1 and CDR2: SGHRS and YFSETQ. V was clipped by 0 bases and J by 4 bases, with 8 bases between them. The CDR3 spans 13 residues. The CDR3 protein is CASSLAASYEQYF. In DNA, the CDR3 is TGCGCCAGCAGCTTGGCCGCCTCGTACGAGCAGTACTTC.

A few counts support this clone. The CDR3 loop reads CASSPTPRQGSPQHF. Here the CDR3 DNA reads TGTGCCAGCAGCCCAACTCCGAGACAGGGTTCGCCCCAGCATTTT. The chain joins TRBV6-2 or TRBV6-3 to TRBJ1-5; 7 nucleotides align to TRBD1. V was clipped by 6 bases and J by 9 bases; unmatched bases: 14. The CDR3 runs to 15 residues. Per the germline V gene, CDR1 is MNHEY and CDR2 is SVGEGT.

The chain joins TRBV3-1 (or the pseudogene TRBV3-2) to TRBJ2-7; D is unclear. This CDR3 is 15 amino acids long. Germline-derived CDR1 and CDR2 are LGHDT and YNNKEL (reference sequence). Trimming took off 1 base at V and 0 bases at J, with 10 bases between the two ends. CDR3 in DNA: TGTGCCAGCAGCCAAGCCATAGTGGCCTCCTACGAGCAGTACTTC. Translating it yields CASSQAIVASYEQYF.

The V gene is TRBV28, the J gene TRBJ2-7; 7 nucleotides line up with TRBD2. Losses at the gene ends were 6 bases for V and 3 bases for J; bases not matched to a gene: 20. Germline V gene data show CDR1 as MDHEN and CDR2 as SYDVKM. The CDR3 has 18 residues. In DNA form, the CDR3 reads TGTGCCAGCAGGGGGTTTTGGAAAAGCGGGGAGGAAGGCTACGAGCAGTACTTC. This codes for CASRGFWKSGEEGYEQYF.